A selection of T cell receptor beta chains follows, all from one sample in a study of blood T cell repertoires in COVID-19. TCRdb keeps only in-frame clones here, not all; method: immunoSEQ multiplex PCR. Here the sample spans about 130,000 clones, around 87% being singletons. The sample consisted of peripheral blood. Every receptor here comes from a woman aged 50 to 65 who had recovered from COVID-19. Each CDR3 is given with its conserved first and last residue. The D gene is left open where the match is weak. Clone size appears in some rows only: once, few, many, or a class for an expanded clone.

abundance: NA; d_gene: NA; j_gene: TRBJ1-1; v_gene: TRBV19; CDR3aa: CASSIVGGGTEAFF; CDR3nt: TGTGCCAGTAGTATCGTCGGGGGGGGGACTGAAGCTTTCTTT
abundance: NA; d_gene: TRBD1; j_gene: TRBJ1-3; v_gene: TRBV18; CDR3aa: CASSKGQVEGNTIYF; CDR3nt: TGTGCCAGCTCAAAGGGACAGGTGGAAGGAAACACCATATATTTT
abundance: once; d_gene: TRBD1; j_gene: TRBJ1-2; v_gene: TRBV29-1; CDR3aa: CSVDGQGYYGYTF; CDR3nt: TGCAGCGTTGATGGACAGGGGTACTATGGCTACACCTTC
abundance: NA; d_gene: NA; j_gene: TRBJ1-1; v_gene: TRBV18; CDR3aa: CASSAGNTEAFF; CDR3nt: TGTGCCAGCTCAGCCGGGAACACTGAAGCTTTCTTT
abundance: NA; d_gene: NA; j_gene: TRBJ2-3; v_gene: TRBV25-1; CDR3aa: CASSLGALDTQYF; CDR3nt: TGTGCCAGCAGTCTGGGGGCTCTGGATACGCAGTATTTT
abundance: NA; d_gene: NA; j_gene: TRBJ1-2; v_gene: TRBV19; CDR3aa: CASSIERGNYGYTF; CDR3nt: TGTGCCAGTAGTATAGAGCGAGGGAACTATGGCTACACCTTC
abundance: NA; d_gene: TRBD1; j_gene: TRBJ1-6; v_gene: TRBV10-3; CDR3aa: CAINPGQNSPLHF; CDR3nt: TGTGCCATCAACCCGGGACAGAATTCACCCCTCCACTTT
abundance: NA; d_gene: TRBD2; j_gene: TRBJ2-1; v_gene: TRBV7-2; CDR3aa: CASSHRPAGGPDEQFF; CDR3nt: TGTGCCAGCAGCCACCGACCAGCGGGGGGTCCCGATGAGCAGTTCTTC
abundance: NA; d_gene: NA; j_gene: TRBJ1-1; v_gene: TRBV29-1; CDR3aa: CSVGRDGGGAFF; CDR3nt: TGCAGCGTTGGCAGGGACGGCGGGGGAGCTTTCTTT
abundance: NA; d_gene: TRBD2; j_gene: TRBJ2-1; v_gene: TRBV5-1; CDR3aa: CASSFPGGQVEQFF; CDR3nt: TGCGCCAGCAGCTTCCCGGGGGGGCAGGTTGAGCAGTTCTTC
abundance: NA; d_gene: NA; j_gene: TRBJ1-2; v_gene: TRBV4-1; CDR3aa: CASTPLSGGARVGGGYTF; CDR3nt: TGCGCCAGCACCCCCCTATCGGGGGGGGCACGGGTCGGAGGTGGCTACACCTTC
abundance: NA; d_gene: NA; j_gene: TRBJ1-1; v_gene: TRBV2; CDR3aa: CASTQSRTTEAFF; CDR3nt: TGTGCCAGCACCCAGTCCCGGACAACCGAAGCTTTCTTT
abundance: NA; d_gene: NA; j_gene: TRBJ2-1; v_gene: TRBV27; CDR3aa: CASKDLWGGGAFF; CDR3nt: NA
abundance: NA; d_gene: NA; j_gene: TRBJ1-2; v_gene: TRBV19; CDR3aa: CASSIQGIYGYTF; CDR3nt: TGTGCCAGTAGTATCCAGGGAATCTATGGCTACACCTTC
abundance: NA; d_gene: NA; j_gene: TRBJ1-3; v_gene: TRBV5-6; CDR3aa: CASSPARGAGNTIYF; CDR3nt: TGTGCCAGCAGCCCGGCACGGGGAGCTGGAAACACCATATATTTT
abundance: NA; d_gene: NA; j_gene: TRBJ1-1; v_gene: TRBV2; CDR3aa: CASSDRRKAFF; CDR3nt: TGTGCCAGCAGTGACAGGCGAAAAGCTTTCTTT
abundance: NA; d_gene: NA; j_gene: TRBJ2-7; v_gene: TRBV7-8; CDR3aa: CASSLIYEQYF; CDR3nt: TGTGCCAGCAGCCTAATCTACGAGCAGTACTTC
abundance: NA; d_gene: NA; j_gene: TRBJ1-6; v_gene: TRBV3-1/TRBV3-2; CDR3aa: CASGAGLPPLHF; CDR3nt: TGTGCCAGCGGGGCAGGGTTGCCACCCCTCCACTTT
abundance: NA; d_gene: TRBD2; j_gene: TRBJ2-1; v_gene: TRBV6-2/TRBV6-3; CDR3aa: CASSYMTSYFNEQFF; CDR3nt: TGTGCCAGCAGTTATATGACTAGCTACTTCAATGAGCAGTTCTTC
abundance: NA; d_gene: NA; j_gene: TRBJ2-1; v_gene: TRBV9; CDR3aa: CASSARAQYNEQFF; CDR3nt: TGTGCCAGCAGCGCCCGAGCCCAATACAATGAGCAGTTCTTC
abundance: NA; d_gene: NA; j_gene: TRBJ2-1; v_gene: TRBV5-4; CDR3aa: CASSFGGGGSIYNEQFF; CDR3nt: TGTGCCAGCAGCTTCGGAGGGGGCGGCTCTATTTACAATGAGCAGTTCTTC
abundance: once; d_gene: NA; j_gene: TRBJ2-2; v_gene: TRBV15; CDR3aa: CATSRYGELFF; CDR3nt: TGTGCCACCAGCAGATACGGGGAGCTGTTTTTT
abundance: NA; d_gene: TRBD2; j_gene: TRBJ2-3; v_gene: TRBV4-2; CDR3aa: CASSQGGSGRNTDTQYF; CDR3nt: TGTGCCAGCAGCCAAGGGGGTAGCGGGAGAAACACAGATACGCAGTATTTT
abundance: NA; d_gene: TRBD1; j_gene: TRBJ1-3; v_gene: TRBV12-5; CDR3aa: CASGLNPTTGTGNTIYF; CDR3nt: TGTGCTAGTGGTTTGAACCCTACGACAGGGACCGGAAACACCATATATTTT
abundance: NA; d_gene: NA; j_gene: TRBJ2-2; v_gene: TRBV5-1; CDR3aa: CASSSQGRGTGELFF; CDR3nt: TGCGCCAGCAGCTCACAGGGTAGGGGCACCGGGGAGCTGTTTTTT
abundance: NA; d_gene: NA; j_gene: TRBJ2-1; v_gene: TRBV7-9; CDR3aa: CASSLSRGNEQFF; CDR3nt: TGTGCCAGCAGCTTATCTCGAGGCAATGAGCAGTTCTTC
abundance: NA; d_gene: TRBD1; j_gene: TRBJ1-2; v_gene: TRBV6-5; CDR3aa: CASRNPGQLGGYTF; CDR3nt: TGTGCCAGCAGAAATCCGGGACAGCTTGGGGGCTACACCTTC
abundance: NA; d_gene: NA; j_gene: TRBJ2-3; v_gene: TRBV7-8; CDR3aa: CASGRLAGDTQYF; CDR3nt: TGTGCCAGCGGTAGGCTAGCCGGAGATACGCAGTATTTT
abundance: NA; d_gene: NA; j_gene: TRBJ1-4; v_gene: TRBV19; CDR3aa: CASRSRTNEKLFF; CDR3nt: TGTGCCAGTAGGTCTAGGACTAATGAAAAACTGTTTTTT
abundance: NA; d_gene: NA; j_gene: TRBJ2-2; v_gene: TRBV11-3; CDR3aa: CASSRTVANTGELFF; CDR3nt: TGTGCCAGCAGCCGGACAGTCGCGAACACCGGGGAGCTGTTTTTT
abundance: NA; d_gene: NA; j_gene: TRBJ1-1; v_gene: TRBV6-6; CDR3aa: CASRSGQQKEAFF; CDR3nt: TGTGCCAGCAGATCCGGACAGCAAAAAGAAGCTTTCTTT
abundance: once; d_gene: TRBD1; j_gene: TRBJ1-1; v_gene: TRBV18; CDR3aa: CASSPRVLQGWNTEAFF; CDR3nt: TGTGCCAGCTCACCACGAGTACTACAGGGGTGGAACACTGAAGCTTTCTTT
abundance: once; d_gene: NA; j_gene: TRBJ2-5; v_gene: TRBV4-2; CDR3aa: CASSQDPSEETQYF; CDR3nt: TGTGCCAGCAGCCAAGATCCTAGCGAAGAGACCCAGTACTTC
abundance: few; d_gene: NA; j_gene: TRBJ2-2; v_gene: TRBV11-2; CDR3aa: CASSFLRNTGELFF; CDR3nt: TGTGCCAGCAGCTTTTTGCGGAACACCGGGGAGCTGTTTTTT
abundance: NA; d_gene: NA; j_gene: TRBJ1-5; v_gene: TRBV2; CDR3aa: CASGSTRGGSLVGPQHF; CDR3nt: TGTGCCAGCGGGAGCACGAGGGGAGGTTCACTCGTGGGGCCCCAGCATTTT
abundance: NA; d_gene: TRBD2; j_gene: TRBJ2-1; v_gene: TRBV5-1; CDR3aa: CASSPTSGGSYNEQFF; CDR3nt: TGCGCCAGCAGCCCAACTAGCGGGGGCTCCTACAATGAGCAGTTCTTC
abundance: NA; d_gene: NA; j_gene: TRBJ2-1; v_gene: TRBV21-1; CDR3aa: CASSVIRVSSYNEQFF; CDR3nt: TGTGCCAGCAGCGTTATACGGGTTAGCTCCTACAATGAGCAGTTCTTC
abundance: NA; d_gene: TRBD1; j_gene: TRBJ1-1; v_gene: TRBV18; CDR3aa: CASSLGQGESEAFF; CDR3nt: TGTGCCAGCTCACTCGGACAGGGCGAAAGTGAAGCTTTCTTT
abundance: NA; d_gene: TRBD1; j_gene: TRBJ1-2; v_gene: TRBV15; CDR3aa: CATSSFDRVANYGYTF; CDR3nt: TGTGCCACCAGCAGCTTTGACAGGGTCGCAAACTATGGCTACACCTTC
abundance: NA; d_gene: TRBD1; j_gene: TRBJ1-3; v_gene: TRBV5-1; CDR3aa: CASSLEVKGAFSGNTIYF; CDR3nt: TGCGCCAGCAGCTTGGAGGTAAAGGGGGCGTTCTCTGGAAACACCATATATTTT
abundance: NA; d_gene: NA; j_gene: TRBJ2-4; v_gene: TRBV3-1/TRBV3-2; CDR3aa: CASSPSTRSIQYF; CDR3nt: TGTGCCAGCAGCCCGAGCACCCGGAGCATTCAGTACTTC
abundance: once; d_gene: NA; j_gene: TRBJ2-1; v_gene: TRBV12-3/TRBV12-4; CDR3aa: CASIDWTYNEQFF; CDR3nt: TGTGCCAGTATTGACTGGACCTACAATGAGCAGTTCTTC
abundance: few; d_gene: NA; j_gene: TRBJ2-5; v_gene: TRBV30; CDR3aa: CAWRSGRAMRETQYF; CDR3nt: TGTGCCTGGCGGAGCGGGCGAGCAATGAGGGAGACCCAGTACTTC
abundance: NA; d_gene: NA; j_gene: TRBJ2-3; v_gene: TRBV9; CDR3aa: CASSVRSFTDTQYF; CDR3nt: TGTGCCAGCAGCGTACGTAGTTTCACAGATACGCAGTATTTT
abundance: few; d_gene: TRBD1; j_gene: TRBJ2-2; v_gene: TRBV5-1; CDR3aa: CASSGGTGNTGELFF; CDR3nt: TGCGCCAGCAGCGGAGGGACAGGTAACACCGGGGAGCTGTTTTTT
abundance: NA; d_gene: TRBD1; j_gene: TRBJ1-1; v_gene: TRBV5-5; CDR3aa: CASSYDRANTEAFF; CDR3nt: TGTGCCAGCAGCTACGACAGGGCGAACACTGAAGCTTTCTTT
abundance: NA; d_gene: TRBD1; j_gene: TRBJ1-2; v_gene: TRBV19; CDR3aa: CASSTGTGWAGNYGYTF; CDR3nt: TGTGCCAGTAGTACCGGGACAGGGTGGGCTGGTAACTATGGCTACACCTTC
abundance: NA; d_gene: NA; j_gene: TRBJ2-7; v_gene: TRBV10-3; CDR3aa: CAISESVKGLYEQYF; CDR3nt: TGTGCCATCAGTGAGTCGGTTAAGGGGCTCTACGAGCAGTACTTC
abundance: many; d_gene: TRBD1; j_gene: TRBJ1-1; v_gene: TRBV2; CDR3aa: CASREDRAVNTEAFF; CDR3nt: TGTGCCAGCAGGGAAGACAGGGCCGTGAACACTGAAGCTTTCTTT
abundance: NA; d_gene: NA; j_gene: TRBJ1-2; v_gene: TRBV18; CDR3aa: CASSPVQENGYTF; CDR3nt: TGTGCCAGCTCACCGGTACAGGAAAATGGCTACACCTTC